A single sample gave rise to the 31 T cell receptor beta chains below, sequenced in a study of cytomegalovirus exposure and HLA in healthy donors. PCR employed 60 Vbeta and 13 Jbeta primers. Assay: immunoSEQ multiplex PCR; the TCRdb copy retains only in-frame clones and omits some. The table includes 160,000 or so clones, 80% detected once. The sequencing input was PBMCs. These receptors all come from a woman aged 45-59 years in good health and CMV-seronegative.

V and J are TRBV19 and TRBJ1-1; 8 nucleotides align to TRBD1. Trimming at V came to 5 bases and at J to 4 bases, leaving 12 bases not matched to a gene. CDR3 length: 16 amino acids. From germline, CDR1 is LNHDA and CDR2 SQIVND (reference sequence). The CDR3: CASSPGDDRGSTEAFF. CDR3 DNA sequence: TGTGCCAGTAGTCCCGGGGATGACAGGGGATCCACTGAAGCTTTCTTT.

This sequence joins TRBV7-9 and TRBJ2-7, with 9 bases identical to TRBD1. V shed 4 bases, J shed 6 bases, and the junction held 22 bases outside the gene matches. This CDR3 has 19 amino acids. Germline V gene lookup returns CDR1 SEHNR and CDR2 FQNEAQ (reference sequence). The CDR3 is CASSSENRDRVRGSIEQYF. In DNA, the CDR3 is TGTGCCAGCAGCTCCGAGAACAGGGACAGGGTGAGAGGTTCCATCGAGCAGTACTTC. Full variable domain (outside the CDR3, taken from reference TRBV7-9 and TRBJ2-7): DTGVSQNPRHKITKRGQNVTFRCDPISEHNRLYWYRQTLGQGPEFLTYFQNEAQLEKSRLLSDRFSAERPKGSFSTLEIQRTEQGDSAMYLCASSSENRDRVRGSIEQYFGPGTRLTVT.

The rearrangement joins TRBV19 to TRBJ2-2; 8 nucleotides match TRBD1. The CDR3 totals 16 residues. J was trimmed by 3 bases and V by 6 bases; bases with no gene match: 9. The germline V gene encodes CDR1 LNHDA and CDR2 SQIVND (reference sequence). The CDR3 sequence is CASSLGQGGYTGELFF. The CDR3 DNA reads TGTGCCAGTAGCCTCGGACAGGGTGGGTACACCGGGGAGCTGTTTTTT.

The chain employs TRBV7-9 and TRBJ1-3, with 11 bases that match TRBD1. The CDR3 is 15 residues long. Germline trimming cut 5 bases from V and 8 bases from J; bases unmatched to any gene: 8. Germline V lookup: CDR1 SEHNR, CDR2 FQNEAQ (reference sequence). The CDR3 sequence is CASSEDRGRLDTIYF. The CDR3 bases are TGTGCCAGCAGCGAGGACAGGGGGCGTCTGGACACCATATATTTT.

The chain employs TRBV5-1 and TRBJ1-2, with D possibly TRBD1 on 6 matching bases. Trimming removed 0 bases at V and 4 bases at J, with 13 bases between. Looked up from germline, CDR1 is SGHRS and CDR2 is YFSETQ. This CDR3 region has 15 residues. The CDR3 DNA follows: TGCGCCAGCAGCTTGGACTACACAGGGATCTATGGCTACACCTTC. It encodes CASSLDYTGIYGYTF. The full variable domain, in which reference TRBV5-1 and TRBJ1-2 provide the parts outside the CDR3, is KAGVTQTPRYLIKTRGQQVTLSCSPISGHRSVSWYQQTPGQGLQFLFEYFSETQRNKGNFPGRFSGRQFSNSRSEMNVSTLELGDSALYLCASSLDYTGIYGYTFGSGTRLTVV.

The chain uses TRBV9 and TRBJ2-1, with TRBD2 matching 8 bases. Unmatched junction bases numbered 9, after V lost 0 bases and J lost 7 bases. The germline V gene has CDR1 SGDLS and CDR2 YYNGEE. The CDR3 has 16 residues. The CDR3 loop is CASSVASGGVRNEQFF. DNA for the CDR3: TGTGCCAGCAGCGTAGCTTCCGGGGGGGTTAGGAATGAGCAGTTCTTC.

This chain connects TRBV7-9 to TRBJ2-7; D call uncertain. Trimming pared 5 bases from V and 6 bases from J, leaving 8 bases between. CDR3 length: 11 amino acids. The germline CDR1 and CDR2 sequences are SEHNR and FQNEAQ (reference sequence). Written as DNA, the CDR3 is TGTGCCAGCAGCCAGCGTGGCGAGCAGTACTTC. It translates to CASSQRGEQYF. Filled out from reference TRBV7-9 and TRBJ2-7, the complete variable domain reads DTGVSQNPRHKITKRGQNVTFRCDPISEHNRLYWYRQTLGQGPEFLTYFQNEAQLEKSRLLSDRFSAERPKGSFSTLEIQRTEQGDSAMYLCASSQRGEQYFGPGTRLTVT.

This clone was counted a few times. The chain employs TRBV5-8 and TRBJ2-1; D is perhaps TRBD2 (7 bases). Trimming removed 1 base from V and 2 bases from J, with 13 bases in between. CDR3 length equals 16 residues. Germline V lookup: CDR1 SGHTS, CDR2 YDEGEE. CDR3 residues: CASSLQRGQTYNEQFF. The CDR3 coding sequence is TGTGCCAGCAGCTTGCAGCGGGGACAAACCTACAATGAGCAGTTCTTC. The variable domain in full, with the rest retrieved from reference TRBV5-8 and TRBJ2-1, is EAGVTQSPTHLIKTRGQQATLRCSPISGHTSVYWYQQALGLGLQFLLWYDEGEERNRGNFPPRFSGRQFPNYSSELNVNALELEDSALYLCASSLQRGQTYNEQFFGPGTRLTVL.

Points on this clone: At one of its ends the junction is not consistent with the germline gene, which may arise from a read error. V is TRBV6-5 and J is TRBJ2-2; D is unclear. Germline assignment: CDR1 MNHEY and CDR2 SVGAGI. CDR3 length: 15 amino acids. The CDR3 spells CASNYEAPAPGELFF. The CDR3 nucleotides read TGTGCCAGCAATTACGAGGCCCCCGCACCCGGGGAGCTGTTTTTT.

This chain uses TRBV10-3 with TRBJ2-7, with 9 bases identical to TRBD1. The V gene's germline CDR1 is ENHRY and CDR2 SYGVKD. Trimming took 0 bases from V and 4 from J; bases not matched to a gene: 10. The CDR3 has 17 amino acids. CDR3 sequence reads: CAISESAYGTGRYEQYF. The CDR3 DNA reads TGTGCCATCAGTGAGTCGGCGTACGGGACAGGGAGGTACGAGCAGTACTTC.

This chain connects TRBV7-2 to TRBJ2-3, with 9 bases fitting TRBD2. Germline V gene sequence: CDR1 SGHTA, CDR2 FQGNSA. CDR3 length: 14 residues. The J segment lost 2 bases and the V segment lost 4 bases, leaving 1 base of the junction unmatched. CDR3 sequence (DNA): TGTGCCAGCAGCTCTAGCGGGGACACAGATACGCAGTATTTT. Its translation: CASSSSGDTDTQYF.

This clone was counted a few times. V and J are TRBV5-6 and TRBJ2-5; no clear D gene. V shed 0 bases and J shed 2 bases, with 5 bases lying between them. Germline CDR1 and CDR2: SGHDT and YYEEEE. The CDR3 consists of 13 residues. CDR3 nucleotide sequence: TGTGCCAGCAGCTTGGCCCTTCAAGAGACCCAGTACTTC. Its protein is CASSLALQETQYF.

This chain joins TRBV9 and TRBJ1-1, with a weak D call TRBD1 (5 bases). The length of the CDR3 is 13 residues. The V end lost 5 bases, the J end lost 1 base, and 9 bases lay between the germline ends. Germline V CDR1 and CDR2: SGDLS, YYNGEE. The CDR3 nucleotides are TGTGCCAGCAGGGCAGGACAGAACACTGAAGCTTTCTTT. It translates to CASRAGQNTEAFF.

J is TRBJ2-1 and V is TRBV9; D uncertain. CDR3 length: 14 amino acids. The V end was cut by 4 bases, the J end by 5 bases, with 13 bases between. Germline V gene sequence: CDR1 SGDLS, CDR2 YYNGEE. For the CDR3, the DNA is TGTGCCAGCAGCTTGAGCTCGCTAAACAATGAGCAGTTCTTC. Translating it yields CASSLSSLNNEQFF. The full variable domain, rest sourced from reference TRBV9 and TRBJ2-1, is DSGVTQTPKHLITATGQRVTLRCSPRSGDLSVYWYQQSLDQGLQFLIQYYNGEERAKGNILERFSAQQFPDLHSELNLSSLELGDSALYFCASSLSSLNNEQFFGPGTRLTVL.

J is TRBJ2-7 and V is TRBV27; 16 bases map to TRBD2. Germline V CDR1 and CDR2: MNHEY, SMNVEV (reference sequence). CDR3 length: 15 amino acids. With 7 bases clipped from V and 7 bases from J, the junction kept 7 bases outside the gene matches. CDR3 sequence (DNA): TGTGCCAGCACCACCGGGACTAGCGGGAGGGGTGAGCAGTACTTC. It codes for CASTTGTSGRGEQYF.

V usage is TRBV7-3 and J usage is TRBJ1-2; possibly TRBD1 for D (6 bases). Germline CDR1 and CDR2: SGHTA and FQGTGA. The CDR3 has 14 residues. Trimming took off 2 bases at V and 6 bases at J, with 13 bases between the two ends. The CDR3 DNA reads as TGTGCCAGCAGCTTATCTGGGGGCGCGGATGGCTACACCTTC. Translation gives CASSLSGGADGYTF.

This sequence joins TRBV7-2 and TRBJ2-7; D may be TRBD2 (5 bases). Looked up from germline, CDR1 is SGHTA and CDR2 is FQGNSA. CDR3 length: 15 amino acids. The ends were cut back, 1 base at V and 0 bases at J, with 10 bases in the middle. The CDR3 DNA is TGTGCCAGCAGCTTAGATTTTGGAGGCTCCTACGAGCAGTACTTC. This encodes CASSLDFGGSYEQYF.

The chain recombines TRBV18 with TRBJ1-5; D possibly corresponds to TRBD1 (5 bases). V was pared by 3 bases and J by 5 bases, with 8 bases between. The CDR3 has 13 amino acids. Germline CDR1 KGHSH, CDR2 LQKENI. The CDR3 nucleotides read TGTGCCAGCTCACCGGACACGCATCAGCCCCAGCATTTT. This sequence encodes CASSPDTHQPQHF.

This clone was seen only a few times. The chain combines TRBV19 with TRBJ2-7; perhaps TRBD2 as D (5 bases). Per the germline V gene, CDR1 is LNHDA and CDR2 is SQIVND (reference sequence). This CDR3 spans 14 amino acids. Deletions cut 4 bases from V and 3 bases from J, with 13 bases between. The CDR3 sequence: CASSNQRGGYEQYF. The DNA for the CDR3 is TGTGCCAGTAGTAACCAGCGAGGAGGCTACGAGCAGTACTTC.

Points on this clone: One end of the junction is discordant with germline, which a read error may explain. This sample also contains other DNA sequences that code for the same CDR3. The chain joins TRBV7-8 to TRBJ1-1, with TRBD1 matching 7 bases. CDR3 length equals 13 residues. Germline lookup yields CDR1 SGHVS and CDR2 FQNEAQ. The CDR3 loop reads CASSLTGESEAFF. The CDR3, as DNA: TGCGCCAGCAGCTTAACAGGGGAGTCTGAAGCTTTCTTT.

This clone was observed a handful of times. CDR3 in amino acids: CASSPVVTGGNEQFF. As DNA, the CDR3 is TGTGCCAGCAGTCCGGTTGTGACAGGGGGCAATGAGCAGTTCTTC. This chain joins TRBV7-2 and TRBJ2-1; 9 nucleotides match TRBD1. V was clipped by 6 bases and J by 6 bases; unmatched bases: 9. The CDR3 totals 15 residues. Germline assignment: CDR1 SGHTA and CDR2 FQGNSA.

V and J are TRBV2 and TRBJ2-7, with D tentatively TRBD2 (5 bases). The germline V gene has CDR1 SNHLY and CDR2 FYNNEI. CDR3 length: 12 amino acids. The germline V and J ends were trimmed by 5 bases and 5 bases, with 10 bases remaining between them. CDR3 loop: CASSLDGDEQYF. In DNA, the CDR3 is TGTGCCAGCAGTTTGGACGGGGACGAGCAGTACTTC.

This clone turned up a few times. The rearrangement links TRBV28 to TRBJ2-1, with D uncertain. V lost 4 bases to trimming and J lost 2 bases, with 3 bases between them. The CDR3 is 12 residues long. CDR1 and CDR2 (germline): MDHEN, SYDVKM. CDR3 amino acids: CASSSTYNEQFF. Written as DNA, the CDR3 is TGTGCCAGCAGTTCTACCTACAATGAGCAGTTCTTC.

To note about this clone: In the same sample, other DNA sequences code for this CDR3. This sequence joins TRBV10-3 and TRBJ1-2; TRBD1 aligns across 8 bases. Unmatched junction bases numbered 14, after V lost 6 bases and J lost 5 bases. The CDR3 spans 16 residues. From germline, CDR1 is ENHRY and CDR2 SYGVKD. The CDR3 loop reads CAISLQPGQGIYGYTF. CDR3 nucleotides: TGTGCCATCAGCCTACAACCCGGACAGGGAATATATGGCTACACCTTC.

The chain recombines TRBV2 with TRBJ2-7, with 8 bases identical to TRBD1. This CDR3 spans 16 amino acids. V gave up 3 bases and J gave up 3 bases; unmatched junction bases: 10. CDR1 and CDR2 (germline): SNHLY, FYNNEI. The CDR3 here is CASSDGQGRRGYEQYF. The CDR3 nucleotides are TGTGCCAGCAGTGATGGACAGGGCCGTCGCGGCTACGAGCAGTACTTC.

The V call is TRBV19, the J call TRBJ1-5; TRBD1 matches 7 bases. V was clipped by 6 bases and J by 4 bases; unmatched bases: 6. Germline V lookup: CDR1 LNHDA, CDR2 SQIVND (reference sequence). The CDR3 is 14 amino acids. The CDR3 DNA is TGTGCCAGTAGCGTCCGGGACAGTAATCAGCCCCAGCATTTT. Translating it yields CASSVRDSNQPQHF.

This clone was observed once. The chain has TRBV15 and TRBJ2-3, with D possibly being TRBD2 (6 bases). Germline V gene lookup returns CDR1 LNHNV and CDR2 YYDKDF (reference sequence). The length of the CDR3 is 14 residues. Trimming stripped 6 bases from V and 2 bases from J, with 12 bases between. CDR3 amino acids: CATSSSGVTDTQYF. The CDR3 region has the DNA TGTGCCACCAGTAGTTCGGGAGTCACAGATACGCAGTATTTT. The full variable domain, in which reference TRBV15 and TRBJ2-3 provide the parts outside the CDR3, is DAMVIQNPRYQVTQFGKPVTLSCSQTLNHNVMYWYQQKSSQAPKLLFHYYDKDFNNEADTPDNFQSRRPNTSFCFLDIRSPGLGDTAMYLCATSSSGVTDTQYFGPGTRLTVL.

This chain uses TRBV28 with TRBJ2-5; 8 nucleotides agree with TRBD2. The J call may be mistaken, given a closer DNA end match to TRBJ2-7. The CDR3 is 13 residues long. Germline V gives CDR1 MDHEN, CDR2 SYDVKM. CDR3 region: CASRSGGLYEQYF. The CDR3 DNA is TGTGCCAGCAGATCGGGGGGGCTCTACGAGCAGTACTTC.

The V call is TRBV15, the J call TRBJ2-7; 12 bases align to TRBD2. V lost 0 bases, J lost 2 bases, and 5 bases stayed unmatched. CDR3 length equals 17 residues. From germline, CDR1 is LNHNV and CDR2 YYDKDF (reference sequence). The CDR3 DNA reads as TGTGCCACCAGCAGAGATCGAAGACTAGCGGGGGCCTACGAGCAGTACTTC. Translation gives CATSRDRRLAGAYEQYF.

The chain is built from TRBV18 and TRBJ2-1; D call uncertain. The ends were cut back, 1 base at V and 8 bases at J, with 9 bases in the middle. This CDR3 has 13 amino acids. Germline assignment: CDR1 KGHSH and CDR2 LQKENI. The CDR3 DNA reads as TGTGCCAGCTCACCACTAGCTGCGGATGAGCAGTTCTTC. Its protein is CASSPLAADEQFF.

This clone was seen just once. CDR3 region: CASSLVGSREGYTF. DNA of the CDR3: TGTGCCAGCAGCTTAGTAGGGAGTCGAGAGGGCTACACCTTC. The genes are TRBV7-2 and TRBJ1-2, with no clear D. Germline values: CDR1 SGHTA, CDR2 FQGNSA. Trimming pared 1 base from V and 8 bases from J, leaving 14 bases between. The CDR3 spans 14 residues.